A single TCR beta chain is shown here with its context. Its specificity is unknown. The data are from a study of post-analysis software for immune sequencing data. Unmatched junction bases numbered 6, after V lost 1 base and J lost 8 bases. Germline values: CDR1 DFQATT, CDR2 SNEGSKA (reference sequence). The CDR3 sequence is 13 residues long. Points from the study as a whole: In patients, a few TRBV segments were more frequent than in controls, with TRBV5-6, TRBV5-1 and TRBV20-1 among them.

cDNA libraries of TCR beta carried unique molecular identifiers. It was from approximately 0.91 to 9.4 million T cells that roughly 0.5 million cDNA molecules came. Via MiXCR, TCRdb re-called the PCR reads, giving one row per CDR3 protein. The sample has about 540,000 distinct CDR3 sequences; 30% to 40% are singletons. The sequencing input was blood. The clonotype comes from a girl aged 2 to 17 with multiple sclerosis. V is TRBV20-1 and J is TRBJ1-2, with TRBD1 matching over 8 bases. CDR3 residues: CSARGRTGYGYTF. The CDR3 DNA sequence: TGCAGTGCTAGAGGACGGACAGGGTACGGCTACACCTTC.